Many counts were recorded for the clone carrying this T cell receptor beta chain. The antigen remains unidentified. The sample comes from a study of read filtering for tumor transcriptome and immune sequencing. The wider study: Revised staging placed eight or nine patients in R-ISS I, about 17 in II, more than 5 in III. RNA-seq yielded only roughly 85 to 1,400 TCR reads, IR-seq about 4 to 10.27 million. Study outcomes and limitations: Without single-read clonotypes, shared clonotype proportions correlated more between IR-seq and RNA-seq. Single-read clonotypes: about 81.9% of IR-seq clonotypes (around 3.5% of reads), around three quarters of RNA-seq clonotypes (under 50% of reads).

Germline V gene data show CDR1 as LGHDT and CDR2 as YNNKEL (reference sequence). The CDR3 extends over 17 amino acids. Deletions cut 5 bases from V and 6 bases from J, with 24 bases between. The library was built from roughly 400 ng RNA with molecular barcoded adaptors for alpha/delta and beta/gamma chains. Via MiXCR, TCRdb re-called the reads, giving one row per CDR3 protein. The sample has about 57,000 distinct CDR3 sequences; less than 25% are singletons. The sample taken for sequencing was a population of CD138-negative cells sorted from bone marrow. This TCR was sampled from a donor older than 35 with multiple myeloma. V is TRBV3-1 and J is TRBJ2-3, with no clear D. CDR3 bases: TGTGCCAGCAGCGAAGCCCAGGTTGGTCCGACGAGGGATACGCAGTATTTT. As protein: CASSEAQVGPTRDTQYF.